This T cell receptor (beta chain) emerged from a study of T cells in localized non-small cell lung cancer. Study outcomes and limitations: Maximal T cell clonality occurred in uninvolved adjacent lung, with tumor ranking below it. Because researchers sequenced only one region of the tumor, heterogeneity is still possible.

This CDR3 region has 14 residues. V lost 3 bases and J lost 8; bases outside the gene matches: 6. CDR1 and CDR2 (germline): SGHRS, YFSETQ. Points on this clone: The antigen remains unidentified.

TCRdb keeps only in-frame clones here, not all; method: immunoSEQ multiplex PCR. The table shows over a thousand clones, with under 30% occurring only once. The sequence derives from a male donor aged 60 or over with stage I lung adenocarcinoma. V usage is TRBV5-1 and J usage is TRBJ1-4; TRBD1 matches at 8 bases. The sequencing here drew on normal lung tissue next to the tumor, taken before any cancer treatment. The CDR3, as DNA: TGCGCCAGCAGCTCCAAGACAGGGGAGGAAAAACTGTTTTTT. Its protein product is CASSSKTGEEKLFF.